The present entry profiles one TCR beta chain with its context. Its target is unknown. The data were obtained in a study of cytomegalovirus exposure and HLA in healthy donors. Study-wide points: The later analysis indicated that the majority of CMV-associated TCR beta chains appeared HLA-restricted. In a later analysis, across HLA loci, associated TCR counts were highest for DRB1, lowest for HLA-C. Productive status was seen about 90% or about 30% of the time for most TCR beta V segments in an earlier analysis.

13 Jbeta primers and 60 Vbeta primers were used for the PCR. Repertoires were generated with immunoSEQ multiplex PCR, while TCRdb's copy carries only in-frame clones and drops some. The table lists some 120,000 clones, approximately 80% of them singletons. This CDR3 comprises 17 residues. CDR1 and CDR2 from the germline V gene are LNHNV and YYDKDF (reference sequence). The V gene end was trimmed by 1 base and the J gene end by 2 bases; junction bases not matched to a gene: 6. Sequenced material: PBMCs. The receptor was isolated from a middle-aged woman in good health and CMV-seropositive. The chain is built from TRBV15 and TRBJ2-1; 9 bases fit TRBD2. DNA of the CDR3: TGTGCCACCAGCAGAGGTAGCGGGAGCGCTACCTACAATGAGCAGTTCTTC. Translating gives CATSRGSGSATYNEQFF.